These T cell receptor beta chains were read from a single sample in a study of blood T cell repertoires in COVID-19. The method was immunoSEQ multiplex PCR; TCRdb's version includes in-frame clones alone and lacks a portion of them. The sample includes 100,000 to 150,000 clones, about 86% of them seen just once. The sequencing input was peripheral blood. Receptors were obtained from a woman aged 45 to 65 with acute or convalescent COVID-19. Each CDR3 is given with its conserved first and last residue. A D gene is named only where the DNA matches it firmly. The size field is filled for only some rows; it gives once, few, many or a size class.

d_gene: -
abundance: once
j_gene: TRBJ2-7
v_gene: TRBV20-1
CDR3nt: TGCAGTGCTAGAGGAGGGAACGAGCAGTACTTC
CDR3aa: CSARGGNEQYF

d_gene: TRBD1
abundance: -
j_gene: TRBJ1-3
v_gene: TRBV6-5
CDR3nt: TGTGCCAGCAGCTTACAGGGGCTCGGAAACACCATATATTTT
CDR3aa: CASSLQGLGNTIYF

d_gene: TRBD2
abundance: -
j_gene: TRBJ2-1
v_gene: TRBV15
CDR3nt: TGTGCCACCAGCCCCTCGAGCGGGAGGGCCGATGAGCAGTTCTTC
CDR3aa: CATSPSSGRADEQFF

d_gene: TRBD1
abundance: -
j_gene: TRBJ1-5
v_gene: TRBV18
CDR3nt: TGTGCCAGCTCCCCGGGACAGAGCCACTTACAGCCCCAGCATTTT
CDR3aa: CASSPGQSHLQPQHF

d_gene: -
abundance: -
j_gene: TRBJ2-2
v_gene: TRBV24-1
CDR3nt: TGTGCCACCAGTGATTTGCGGGGGAAGGTCACCGGGGAGCTGTTTTTT
CDR3aa: CATSDLRGKVTGELFF

d_gene: TRBD2
abundance: few
j_gene: TRBJ2-7
v_gene: TRBV5-1
CDR3nt: TGCGCCAGCAGCTTGTCTCTAGCGGGAGGACGGAGCTCCTACGAGCAGTACTTC
CDR3aa: CASSLSLAGGRSSYEQYF

d_gene: -
abundance: few
j_gene: TRBJ1-5
v_gene: TRBV28
CDR3nt: TGTGCCAGCAGTTTAGTGGACATCAGGGGACAGCCCCAGCATTTT
CDR3aa: CASSLVDIRGQPQHF

d_gene: TRBD1
abundance: -
j_gene: TRBJ1-1
v_gene: TRBV5-1
CDR3nt: TGCGCCAGCAGCTACACAAATATCGCGAGGGGGCGCACTGAAGCTTTCTTT
CDR3aa: CASSYTNIARGRTEAFF

d_gene: -
abundance: -
j_gene: TRBJ2-1
v_gene: TRBV7-8
CDR3nt: TGTGCCAGCAGTGGAGCAACCTCCTACAATGAGCAGTTCTTC
CDR3aa: CASSGATSYNEQFF

d_gene: TRBD1
abundance: few
j_gene: TRBJ1-2
v_gene: TRBV11-2
CDR3nt: TGTGCCAGCAGCGGACAGGGTGCGACCTATGGCTACACCTTC
CDR3aa: CASSGQGATYGYTF

d_gene: -
abundance: -
j_gene: TRBJ1-1
v_gene: TRBV9
CDR3nt: TGTGCCAGCAGCTCCATGGGGGCCTTGAACACTGAAGCTTTCTTT
CDR3aa: CASSSMGALNTEAFF

d_gene: TRBD1
abundance: -
j_gene: TRBJ2-4
v_gene: TRBV3-1/TRBV3-2
CDR3nt: TGTGCCAGCAGCCTCCAAGGGGGCCTCCTTATATTC
CDR3aa: CASSLQGGLLIF

d_gene: TRBD2
abundance: -
j_gene: TRBJ2-7
v_gene: TRBV11-3
CDR3nt: TGTGCCAGCAGCACCTTGACTAGCTCCGAGCAGTACTTC
CDR3aa: CASSTLTSSEQYF

d_gene: -
abundance: -
j_gene: TRBJ1-1
v_gene: TRBV9
CDR3nt: TGTGCCAGCAGCGTAGGGGAGGGGTCGGTCACTGAAGCTTTCTTT
CDR3aa: CASSVGEGSVTEAFF

d_gene: TRBD2
abundance: -
j_gene: TRBJ2-7
v_gene: TRBV25-1
CDR3nt: TGTGCCAGCAGTGAATCTGGCGGGGGCTACGAGCAGTACTTC
CDR3aa: CASSESGGGYEQYF

d_gene: -
abundance: -
j_gene: TRBJ1-5
v_gene: TRBV6-2/TRBV6-3
CDR3nt: TGTGCCAGCAGTTACCGGGGGGCCCTAAATCAGCCCCAGCATTTT
CDR3aa: CASSYRGALNQPQHF

d_gene: -
abundance: -
j_gene: TRBJ2-2
v_gene: TRBV30
CDR3nt: TGTGCCTGGATAAGGCGGGTCCCCGGGGAGCTGTTTTTT
CDR3aa: CAWIRRVPGELFF

d_gene: TRBD1
abundance: -
j_gene: TRBJ2-7
v_gene: TRBV7-8
CDR3nt: TGTGCCAGCAGCTTGGGACAGGGGTTAGAGCAGTACTTC
CDR3aa: CASSLGQGLEQYF